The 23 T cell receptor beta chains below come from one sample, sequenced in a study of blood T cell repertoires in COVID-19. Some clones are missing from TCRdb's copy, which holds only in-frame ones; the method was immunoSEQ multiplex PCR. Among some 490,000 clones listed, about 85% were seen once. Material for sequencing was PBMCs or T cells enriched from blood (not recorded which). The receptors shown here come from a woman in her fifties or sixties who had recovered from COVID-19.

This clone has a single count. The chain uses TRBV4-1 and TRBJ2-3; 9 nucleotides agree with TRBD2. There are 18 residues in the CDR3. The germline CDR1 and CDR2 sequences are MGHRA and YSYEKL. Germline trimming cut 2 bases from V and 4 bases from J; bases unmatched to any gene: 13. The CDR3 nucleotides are TGCGCCAGCAGCCAATTACCAGGTGGACTAGCGATTCCAGATACGCAGTATTTT. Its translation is CASSQLPGGLAIPDTQYF.

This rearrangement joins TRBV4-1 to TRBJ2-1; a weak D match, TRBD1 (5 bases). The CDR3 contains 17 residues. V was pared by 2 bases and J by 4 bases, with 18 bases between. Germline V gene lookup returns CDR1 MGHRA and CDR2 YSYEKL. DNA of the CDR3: TGCGCCAGCAGCCAAATCCTCGCCTCCTCAGGGTACAATGAGCAGTTCTTC. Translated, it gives CASSQILASSGYNEQFF.

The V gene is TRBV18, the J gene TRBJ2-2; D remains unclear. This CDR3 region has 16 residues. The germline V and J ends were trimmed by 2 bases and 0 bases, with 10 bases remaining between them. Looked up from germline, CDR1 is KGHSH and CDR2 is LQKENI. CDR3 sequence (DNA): TGTGCCAGCTCACCATTCGGTCGATCGAACACCGGGGAGCTGTTTTTT. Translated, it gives CASSPFGRSNTGELFF.

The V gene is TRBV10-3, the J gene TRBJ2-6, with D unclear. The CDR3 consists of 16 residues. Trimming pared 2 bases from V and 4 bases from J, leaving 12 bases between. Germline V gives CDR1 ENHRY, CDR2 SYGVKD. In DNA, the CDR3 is TGTGCCATCAGTGAGAGCTTGGTTCACGGGGCCAACGTCCTGACTTTC. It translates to CAISESLVHGANVLTF.

The CDR3 nucleotides read TGTGCCAGCAGCTCGGGACAGGCGACAAAAACCGGGGAGCTGTTTTTT. Translated, it gives CASSSGQATKTGELFF. The chain is built from TRBV7-9 and TRBJ2-2; TRBD1 matches at 8 bases. Unmatched junction bases numbered 9, after V lost 4 bases and J lost 5 bases. Germline V gene data show CDR1 as SEHNR and CDR2 as FQNEAQ (reference sequence). This CDR3 has 16 amino acids.

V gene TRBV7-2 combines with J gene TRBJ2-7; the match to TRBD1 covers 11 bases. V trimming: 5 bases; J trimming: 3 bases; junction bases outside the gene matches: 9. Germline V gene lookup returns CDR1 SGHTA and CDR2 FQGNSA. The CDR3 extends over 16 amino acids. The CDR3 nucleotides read TGTGCCAGCAGCCTCTCCTGGACAGGGGGCGTCTACGAGCAGTACTTC. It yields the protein CASSLSWTGGVYEQYF.

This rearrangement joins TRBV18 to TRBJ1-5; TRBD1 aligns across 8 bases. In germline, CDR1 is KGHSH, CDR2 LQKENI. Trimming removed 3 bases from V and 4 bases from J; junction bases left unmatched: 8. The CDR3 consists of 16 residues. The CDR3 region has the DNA TGTGCCAGCTCACCCGGGACAGGAAGCCCTAATCAGCCCCAGCATTTT. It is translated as CASSPGTGSPNQPQHF.

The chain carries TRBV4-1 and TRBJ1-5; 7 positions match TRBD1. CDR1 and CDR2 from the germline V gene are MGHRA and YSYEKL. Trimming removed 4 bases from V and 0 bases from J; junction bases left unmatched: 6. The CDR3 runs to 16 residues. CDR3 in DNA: TGCGCCAGCAGCCCACTGGACAGGTCTAGCAATCAGCCCCAGCATTTT. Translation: CASSPLDRSSNQPQHF.

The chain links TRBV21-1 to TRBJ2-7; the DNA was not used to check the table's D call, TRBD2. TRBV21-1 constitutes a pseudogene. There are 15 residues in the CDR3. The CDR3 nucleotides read TGTGCCAGCAGCAAAGGCCCACGAGGGAAAGACGAGCAGTACTTC. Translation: CASSKGPRGKDEQYF.

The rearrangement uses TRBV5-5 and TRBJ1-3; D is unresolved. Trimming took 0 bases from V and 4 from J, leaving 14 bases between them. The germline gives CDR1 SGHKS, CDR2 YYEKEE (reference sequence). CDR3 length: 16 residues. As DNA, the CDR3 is TGTGCCAGCAGCTTGGGCCAAATGAGAACCGGAAACACCATATATTTT. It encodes CASSLGQMRTGNTIYF.

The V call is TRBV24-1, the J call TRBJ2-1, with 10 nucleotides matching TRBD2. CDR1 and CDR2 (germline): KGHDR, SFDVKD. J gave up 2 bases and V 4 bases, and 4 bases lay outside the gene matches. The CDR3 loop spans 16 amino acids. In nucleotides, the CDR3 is TGTGCCACCAGTGACGATACTAGCGGGGCCTACAATGAGCAGTTCTTC. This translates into CATSDDTSGAYNEQFF.

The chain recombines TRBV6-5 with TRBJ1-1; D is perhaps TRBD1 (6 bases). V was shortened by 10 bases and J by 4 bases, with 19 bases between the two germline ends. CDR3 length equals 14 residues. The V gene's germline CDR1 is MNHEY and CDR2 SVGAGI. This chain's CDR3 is CATTRDTGGTEAFF. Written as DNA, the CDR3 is TGTGCCACAACACGGGACACGGGGGGCACTGAAGCTTTCTTT.

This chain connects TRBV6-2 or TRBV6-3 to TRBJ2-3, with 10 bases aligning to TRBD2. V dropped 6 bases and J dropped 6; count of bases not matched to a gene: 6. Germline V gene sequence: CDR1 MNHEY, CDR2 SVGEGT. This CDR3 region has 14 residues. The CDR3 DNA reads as TGTGCCAGCAGCCCCAGCGGGGGGGCTGATACGCAGTATTTT. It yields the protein CASSPSGGADTQYF.

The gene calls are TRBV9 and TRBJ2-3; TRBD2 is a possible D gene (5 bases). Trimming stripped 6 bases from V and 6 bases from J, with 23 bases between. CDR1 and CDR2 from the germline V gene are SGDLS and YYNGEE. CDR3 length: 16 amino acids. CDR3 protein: CASTRFPASRGDTQYF. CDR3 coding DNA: TGTGCCAGCACCCGATTCCCCGCTAGCAGAGGGGATACGCAGTATTTT.

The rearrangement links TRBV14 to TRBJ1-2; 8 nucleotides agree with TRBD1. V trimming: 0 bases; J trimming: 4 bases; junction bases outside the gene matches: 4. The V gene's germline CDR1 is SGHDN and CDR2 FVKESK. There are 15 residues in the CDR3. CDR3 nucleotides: TGTGCCAGCAGCCAAGAGCAGGGGGCGGCCTATGGCTACACCTTC. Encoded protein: CASSQEQGAAYGYTF. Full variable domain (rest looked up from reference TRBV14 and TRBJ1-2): EAGVTQFPSHSVIEKGQTVTLRCDPISGHDNLYWYRRVMGKEIKFLLHFVKESKQDESGMPNNRFLAERTGGTYSTLKVQPAELEDSGVYFCASSQEQGAAYGYTFGSGTRLTVV.

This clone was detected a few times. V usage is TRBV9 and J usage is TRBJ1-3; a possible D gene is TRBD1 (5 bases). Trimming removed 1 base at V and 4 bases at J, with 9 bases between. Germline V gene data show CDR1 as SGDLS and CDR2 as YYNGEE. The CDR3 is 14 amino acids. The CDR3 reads CASSVMTAGNTIYF. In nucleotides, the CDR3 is TGTGCCAGCAGCGTAATGACAGCCGGAAACACCATATATTTT.

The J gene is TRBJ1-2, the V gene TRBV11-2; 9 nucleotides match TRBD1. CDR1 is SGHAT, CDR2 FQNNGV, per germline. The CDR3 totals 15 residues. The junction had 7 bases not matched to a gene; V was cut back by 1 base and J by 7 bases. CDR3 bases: TGTGCCAGCAGCTTAGGGACAGGGGATCCAGGTGGCTACACCTTC. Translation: CASSLGTGDPGGYTF. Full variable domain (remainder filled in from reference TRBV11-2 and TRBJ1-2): EAGVAQSPRYKIIEKRQSVAFWCNPISGHATLYWYQQILGQGPKLLIQFQNNGVVDDSQLPKDRFSAERLKGVDSTLKIQPAKLEDSAVYLCASSLGTGDPGGYTFGSGTRLTVV.

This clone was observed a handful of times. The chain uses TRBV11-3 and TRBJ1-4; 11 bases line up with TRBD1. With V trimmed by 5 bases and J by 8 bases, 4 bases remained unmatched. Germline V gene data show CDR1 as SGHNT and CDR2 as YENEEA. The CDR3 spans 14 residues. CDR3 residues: CASSIGTGGEKLFF. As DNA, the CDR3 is TGTGCCAGCAGCATCGGGACAGGGGGAGAAAAACTGTTTTTT.

CDR3 coding DNA: TGTGCCAGCAGTTTCGAAAGAGAAACTGAAGCTTTCTTT. It encodes CASSFERETEAFF. This chain joins TRBV12-3 or TRBV12-4 and TRBJ1-1, with no clear D. Trimming took off 3 bases at V and 5 bases at J, with 10 bases between the two ends. The CDR3 sequence is 13 residues long.

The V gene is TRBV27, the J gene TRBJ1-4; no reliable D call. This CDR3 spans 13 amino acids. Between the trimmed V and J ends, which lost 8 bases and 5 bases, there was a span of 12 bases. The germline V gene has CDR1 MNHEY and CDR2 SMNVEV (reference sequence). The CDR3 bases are TGTGCCAGCGGGTTACAGATAAATGAAAAACTGTTTTTT. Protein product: CASGLQINEKLFF.

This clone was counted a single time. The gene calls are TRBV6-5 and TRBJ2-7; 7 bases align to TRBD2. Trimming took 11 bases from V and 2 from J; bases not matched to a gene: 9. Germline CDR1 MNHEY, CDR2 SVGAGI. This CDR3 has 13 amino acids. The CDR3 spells CAGKWDYTYEQYF. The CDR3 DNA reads TGTGCCGGGAAATGGGACTATACCTACGAGCAGTACTTC.

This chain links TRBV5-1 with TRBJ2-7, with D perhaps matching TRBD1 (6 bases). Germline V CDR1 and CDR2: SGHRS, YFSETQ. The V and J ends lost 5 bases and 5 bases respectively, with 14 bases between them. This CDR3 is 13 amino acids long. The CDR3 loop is CASRQGLTDEQYV. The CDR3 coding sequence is TGCGCCAGCAGGCAGGGGTTGACTGACGAGCAGTACGTC.

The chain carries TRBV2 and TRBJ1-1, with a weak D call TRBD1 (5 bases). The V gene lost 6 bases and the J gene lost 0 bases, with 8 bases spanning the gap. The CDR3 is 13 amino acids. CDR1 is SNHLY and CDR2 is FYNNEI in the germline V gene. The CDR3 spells CASSIQVNTEAFF. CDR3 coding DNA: TGTGCCAGCAGCATACAGGTGAACACTGAAGCTTTCTTT.